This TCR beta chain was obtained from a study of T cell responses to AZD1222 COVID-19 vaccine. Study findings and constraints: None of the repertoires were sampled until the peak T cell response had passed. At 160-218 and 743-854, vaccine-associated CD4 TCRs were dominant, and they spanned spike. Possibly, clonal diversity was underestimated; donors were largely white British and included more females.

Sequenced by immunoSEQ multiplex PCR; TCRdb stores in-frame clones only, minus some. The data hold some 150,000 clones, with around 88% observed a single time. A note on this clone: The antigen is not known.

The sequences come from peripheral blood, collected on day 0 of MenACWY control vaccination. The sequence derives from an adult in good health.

CDR3 sequence reads: CASSLDRVYGYTF. Written as DNA, the CDR3 is TGTGCCAGCAGTCTTGACAGGGTATATGGCTACACCTTC. The chain links TRBV12-3 or TRBV12-4 to TRBJ1-2; TRBD1 agrees at 7 bases. The junction had 5 bases not matched to a gene; V was cut back by 5 bases and J by 5 bases. CDR3 length equals 13 residues.